The next 28 T cell receptor beta chains were all read from a single sample in a study of blood T cell repertoires in COVID-19. The protocol was immunoSEQ multiplex PCR, while the TCRdb copy is restricted to in-frame clones and leaves out a portion. The sample includes approximately 60,000 clones, roughly 77% seen only once; the top ten take just under 15%. The sample taken for sequencing was peripheral blood. The receptors derive from a man at least 80 years old with acute or convalescent COVID-19.

J is TRBJ1-1 and V is TRBV5-5; no firm D call. Germline CDR1 and CDR2: SGHKS and YYEKEE (reference sequence). The CDR3 contains 15 residues. V was trimmed by 0 bases and J by 0 bases, leaving 9 bases between them. CDR3 sequence: CASSLDGLMNTEAFF. The CDR3 DNA follows: TGTGCCAGCAGCTTGGATGGACTGATGAACACTGAAGCTTTCTTT.

J is TRBJ2-5 and V is TRBV2; 11 bases align to TRBD2. Per germline, CDR1 SNHLY and CDR2 FYNNEI. With 6 bases clipped from V and 9 bases from J, the junction kept 3 bases outside the gene matches. The CDR3 runs 12 residues. For the CDR3, the DNA is TGTGCCAGCAGACTAGCGGGGGTTGCCCAGTACTTC. It codes for CASRLAGVAQYF.

J is TRBJ2-1 and V is TRBV4-1, with 7 bases matching TRBD2. From germline, CDR1 is MGHRA and CDR2 YSYEKL. This CDR3 spans 16 amino acids. V shed 1 base and J 2 bases; nucleotides not matched to a gene: 5. For the CDR3, the DNA is TGCGCCAGCAGCCAAGCGTGGCGGGGGACCTACAATGAGCAGTTCTTC. It is translated as CASSQAWRGTYNEQFF.

The CDR3 reads CASRVQELTNQPQHF. The CDR3 DNA reads TGTGCCAGCAGGGTCCAGGAACTTACCAATCAGCCCCAGCATTTT. The rearrangement joins TRBV2 to TRBJ1-5; D remains unclear. The germline CDR1 and CDR2 sequences are SNHLY and FYNNEI. This CDR3 contains 15 residues. The V end lost 6 bases, the J end lost 3 bases, and 15 bases lay between the germline ends.

The gene calls are TRBV12-3 or TRBV12-4 and TRBJ1-2; TRBD1 might be the D (5 bases). The CDR3 totals 13 residues. V was shortened by 6 bases and J by 11 bases, with 19 bases between the two germline ends. In nucleotides, the CDR3 is TGTGCCAGCAGGATAGCGGCAGGGTCGGGGTACACCTTC. Protein: CASRIAAGSGYTF.

The chain joins TRBV19 to TRBJ1-1, with TRBD1 as a possible D gene (5 bases). CDR1 and CDR2 from the germline V gene are LNHDA and SQIVND (reference sequence). Trimming shortened V by 5 bases and J by 5 bases, and 18 bases separated the two germline ends. The CDR3 sequence is 15 residues long. CDR3 in amino acids: CASSLRGGLGTEAFF. In nucleotides, the CDR3 is TGTGCCAGTAGTCTGCGGGGGGGTTTGGGGACTGAAGCTTTCTTT.

This clone came up once. The CDR3, as DNA: TGTGCCAGCAGTACTCCAGGGGGAGGCGTCGTTGAAGCTTTCTTT. It translates to CASSTPGGGVVEAFF. The rearrangement uses TRBV25-1 and TRBJ1-1; TRBD1 matches 7 bases. The CDR3 covers 15 residues. J lost 7 bases, V lost 5 bases, and 13 bases had no gene match. The germline gives CDR1 MGHDK, CDR2 SYGVNS.

The J gene is TRBJ1-5, the V gene TRBV19; D ambiguous. Trimming cost V 3 bases and J 6 bases, with 12 bases left between them. Germline V gene data show CDR1 as LNHDA and CDR2 as SQIVND (reference sequence). This CDR3 contains 14 residues. The CDR3 protein is CASSINWEFQPQHF. In DNA form, the CDR3 reads TGTGCCAGTAGTATTAATTGGGAGTTTCAGCCCCAGCATTTT.

The chain employs TRBV5-4 and TRBJ1-3, with D possibly matching TRBD1 (6 bases). Germline V lookup: CDR1 SGHNT, CDR2 YYREEE (reference sequence). The CDR3 totals 16 residues. V lost 3 bases, J lost 1 base, and 14 bases lay in between. CDR3 bases: TGTGCCAGCAGCTGGGATCGGGGGGCATCTGGAAACACCATATATTTT. This encodes CASSWDRGASGNTIYF.

The J gene is TRBJ1-2, the V gene TRBV19; unclear D gene. Per germline, CDR1 LNHDA and CDR2 SQIVND (reference sequence). The CDR3 has 16 residues. V was clipped by 6 bases and J by 1 base, with 18 bases between them. CDR3 nucleotides: TGTGCCAGTAGGCGCAGAGGGCTAGGTGGTAACTATGGCTACACCTTC. Its translation is CASRRRGLGGNYGYTF. Variable domain in full (rest from reference TRBV19 and TRBJ1-2): DGGITQSPKYLFRKEGQNVTLSCEQNLNHDAMYWYRQDPGQGLRLIYYSQIVNDFQKGDIAEGYSVSREKKESFPLTVTSAQKNPTAFYLCASRRRGLGGNYGYTFGSGTRLTVV.

The rearrangement links TRBV4-1 to TRBJ1-4; 8 bases match TRBD1. CDR1 is MGHRA, CDR2 YSYEKL, per germline. Trimming cost V 0 bases and J 1 base; bases outside gene matches: 7. The CDR3 contains 18 residues. CDR3 protein: CASSQDRGQGLTNEKLFF. The CDR3 bases are TGCGCCAGCAGCCAAGACCGAGGACAGGGCTTAACTAATGAAAAACTGTTTTTT.

This clone was counted a single time. The chain uses TRBV7-2 and TRBJ1-4; 9 nucleotides agree with TRBD1. Germline V gene lookup returns CDR1 SGHTA and CDR2 FQGNSA. J lost 4 bases, V lost 5 bases, and 5 bases had no gene match. The CDR3 length is 15 residues. CDR3 loop: CASSLDRGGNEKLFF. Written as DNA, the CDR3 is TGTGCCAGCAGCCTGGACAGGGGCGGTAATGAAAAACTGTTTTTT. Variable domain in full (rest from reference TRBV7-2 and TRBJ1-4): GAGVSQSPSNKVTEKGKDVELRCDPISGHTALYWYRQSLGQGLEFLIYFQGNSAPDKSGLPSDRFSAERTGGSVSTLTIQRTQQEDSAVYLCASSLDRGGNEKLFFGSGTQLSVL.

In this sample, this clone turned up once. The V gene is TRBV9, the J gene TRBJ2-7; TRBD1 might be the D (5 bases). The CDR3 consists of 14 residues. The V gene lost 0 bases and the J gene lost 0 bases, with 7 bases spanning the gap. Germline V gives CDR1 SGDLS, CDR2 YYNGEE. The CDR3 is CASSVEGDSYEQYF. For the CDR3, the DNA is TGTGCCAGCAGCGTAGAAGGGGACTCCTACGAGCAGTACTTC.

V is TRBV5-1 and J is TRBJ1-1; TRBD1 aligns across 8 bases. This CDR3 spans 16 amino acids. V lost 3 bases to trimming and J lost 5 bases; unmatched junction nucleotides: 12. Germline loops: CDR1 SGHRS, CDR2 YFSETQ. Written as DNA, the CDR3 is TGCGCCAGCAGCTCCCTATCCCCAGGGGGCCGGACTGAAGCTTTCTTT. It codes for CASSSLSPGGRTEAFF.

CDR3: CASSQDLGTVGETQYF. The CDR3 nucleotides are TGCGCCAGCAGCCAAGATCTCGGGACAGTTGGAGAGACCCAGTACTTC. The V gene is TRBV4-1, the J gene TRBJ2-5; 7 bases match TRBD1. The CDR3 sequence is 16 residues long. Trimming cost V 0 bases and J 4 bases; bases outside gene matches: 8. In germline, CDR1 is MGHRA, CDR2 YSYEKL.

The chain has TRBV4-1 and TRBJ2-3; 9 bases line up with TRBD2. The germline CDR1 and CDR2 sequences are MGHRA and YSYEKL. V dropped 2 bases and J dropped 4; count of bases not matched to a gene: 7. The CDR3 extends over 16 amino acids. The CDR3 bases are TGCGCCAGCAGCCAACGGCGGGGGGGTATATCAGATACGCAGTATTTT. It encodes CASSQRRGGISDTQYF.

The chain links TRBV28 to TRBJ2-3; 11 bases align to TRBD1. The CDR3 runs to 14 residues. Germline V lookup: CDR1 MDHEN, CDR2 SYDVKM. V dropped 8 bases and J dropped 6; count of bases not matched to a gene: 7. In nucleotides, the CDR3 is TGTGCCAGCTGGACAGGGGGCGGCTGGGATACGCAGTATTTT. This sequence encodes CASWTGGGWDTQYF.

This chain connects TRBV6-6 to TRBJ2-5; a possible D gene is TRBD2 (5 bases). V gave up 6 bases and J gave up 2 bases, with 22 bases separating them. The CDR3 is made up of 17 amino acids. CDR1 is MNHNY and CDR2 is SVGAGI in the germline V gene (reference sequence). CDR3 nucleotides: TGTGCCAGCAGCCGACTTTGGACTGGACTGGAACAAGAGACCCAGTACTTC. Translating it yields CASSRLWTGLEQETQYF.

V is TRBV5-1 and J is TRBJ2-5, with D tentatively TRBD1 (6 bases). Between the trimmed V and J ends, which lost 4 bases and 0 bases, there was a span of 10 bases. CDR1 is SGHRS and CDR2 is YFSETQ in the germline V gene. This CDR3 has 14 residues. For the CDR3, the DNA is TGCGCCAGCAGCAGCCAGGGGTACCAAGAGACCCAGTACTTC. This codes for CASSSQGYQETQYF.

This clone was observed a few times. J is TRBJ1-1 and V is TRBV5-4, with 7 bases that match TRBD1. This CDR3 has 14 residues. The trim removed 5 bases at V and 4 bases at J, leaving 8 bases unmatched. Germline V gene lookup returns CDR1 SGHNT and CDR2 YYREEE (reference sequence). The CDR3 coding sequence is TGTGCCAGCAGATCCGGGACAGCGGGCACTGAAGCTTTCTTT. Translation gives CASRSGTAGTEAFF. Supplemented by reference TRBV5-4 and TRBJ1-1, the full variable domain reads ETGVTQSPTHLIKTRGQQVTLRCSSQSGHNTVSWYQQALGQGPQFIFQYYREEENGRGNFPPRFSGLQFPNYSSELNVNALELDDSALYLCASRSGTAGTEAFFGQGTRLTVV.

This clone was picked up one time. In nucleotides, the CDR3 is TGTGCCAGCAGTTACTACCGACTAGGTCCCCAAGAGACCCAGTACTTC. It encodes CASSYYRLGPQETQYF. This chain connects TRBV6-2 or TRBV6-3 to TRBJ2-5; weak D call: TRBD2 (6 bases). Germline V gene data show CDR1 as MNHEY and CDR2 as SVGEGT. Trimming took 1 base from V and 1 from J, leaving 13 bases between them. CDR3 length: 16 amino acids.

A few counts support this clone. The CDR3 sequence is CASSLDRGGNYGYTF. CDR3 nucleotides: TGTGCCAGCAGTTTAGATCGAGGGGGAAACTATGGCTACACCTTC. The chain combines TRBV27 with TRBJ1-2; the D gene is possibly TRBD1 (6 bases). V shed 2 bases and J shed 2 bases, with 12 bases lying between them. The CDR3 sequence is 15 residues long. Germline CDR1 is MNHEY and CDR2 is SMNVEV (reference sequence).

This clone was observed a single time. This chain joins TRBV5-6 and TRBJ1-5; no definite D call. Germline V lookup: CDR1 SGHDT, CDR2 YYEEEE. The CDR3 is 12 amino acids. Trimming stripped 1 base from V and 4 bases from J, with 3 bases between. CDR3 sequence reads: CASSLLNQPQHF. As DNA, the CDR3 is TGTGCCAGCAGCTTGCTGAATCAGCCCCAGCATTTT. Filled out from reference TRBV5-6 and TRBJ1-5, the complete variable domain reads DAGVTQSPTHLIKTRGQQVTLRCSPKSGHDTVSWYQQALGQGPQFIFQYYEEEERQRGNFPDRFSGHQFPNYSSELNVNALLLGDSALYLCASSLLNQPQHFGDGTRLSIL.

J is TRBJ1-5 and V is TRBV18, with 7 positions matching TRBD1. This CDR3 contains 15 residues. V was pared by 3 bases and J by 0 bases, with 2 bases of the junction left unmatched. The germline V gene encodes CDR1 KGHSH and CDR2 LQKENI. In nucleotides, the CDR3 is TGTGCCAGCTCACCCAGGGGGGATAGCAATCAGCCCCAGCATTTT. Its protein is CASSPRGDSNQPQHF.

The chain is built from TRBV18 and TRBJ1-4; D uncertain. Germline values: CDR1 KGHSH, CDR2 LQKENI. Trimming shortened V by 2 bases and J by 0 bases, and 10 bases separated the two germline ends. The CDR3 extends over 16 amino acids. The CDR3 region is CASSPDYPATNEKLFF. The CDR3 bases are TGTGCCAGCTCACCAGACTATCCCGCAACTAATGAAAAACTGTTTTTT.

This rearrangement joins TRBV10-3 to TRBJ2-1; TRBD1 aligns across 9 bases. Looked up from germline, CDR1 is ENHRY and CDR2 is SYGVKD. CDR3 length: 13 amino acids. V shed 9 bases and J 8 bases; nucleotides not matched to a gene: 8. The DNA of the CDR3 is TGTGCCATTACAGGGGGCGCAGGCGATGAGCAGTTCTTC. This encodes CAITGGAGDEQFF.

The gene calls are TRBV5-6 and TRBJ2-3; 10 nucleotides match TRBD2. The CDR3 loop spans 16 amino acids. Per the germline V gene, CDR1 is SGHDT and CDR2 is YYEEEE. V was clipped by 1 base and J by 2 bases; unmatched bases: 4. The CDR3 coding sequence is TGTGCCAGCAGCTTGCGTAGCGGGGGGTTCACAGATACGCAGTATTTT. Translated, it gives CASSLRSGGFTDTQYF. Filled out from reference TRBV5-6 and TRBJ2-3, the complete variable domain reads DAGVTQSPTHLIKTRGQQVTLRCSPKSGHDTVSWYQQALGQGPQFIFQYYEEEERQRGNFPDRFSGHQFPNYSSELNVNALLLGDSALYLCASSLRSGGFTDTQYFGPGTRLTVL.

The chain has TRBV5-5 and TRBJ2-2; 10 bases map to TRBD1. CDR1 is SGHKS, CDR2 YYEKEE, per germline (reference sequence). CDR3 length: 17 amino acids. V trimming: 0 bases; J trimming: 4 bases; junction bases outside the gene matches: 6. CDR3 amino acids: CASSLAGQGVLTGELFF. The CDR3 DNA reads TGTGCCAGCAGCTTGGCCGGACAGGGGGTCCTCACCGGGGAGCTGTTTTTT.